The sequence of this T cell receptor (beta chain) was determined in a study of T cell responses to AZD1222 COVID-19 vaccine. Study observations and caveats: In a largely white British group with more females than males, clonal diversity was possibly underestimated. Spike-specific TCRs gained breadth and depth after people received two AZD1222 doses.

Timing groups of about 4 and about 12 weeks for second doses were pooled. Comments on this clone: What it binds is unknown.

Trimming cost V 3 bases and J 8 bases; bases outside gene matches: 5. This CDR3 is built from 12 residues. Germline lookup yields CDR1 SQVTM and CDR2 ANQGSEA. The method was immunoSEQ multiplex PCR; TCRdb's version includes in-frame clones alone and lacks a portion of them. Here the sample spans roughly 110,000 clones, roughly 87% being singletons. The TCR comes from an adult who received the AZD1222 COVID-19 vaccine. The material was peripheral blood, obtained 28 days after the second AZD1222 dose. The V gene is TRBV29-1, the J gene TRBJ1-2; TRBD1 matches at 8 bases. The CDR3 sequence: CSVDRGPFGYTF. CDR3 in DNA: TGCAGCGTTGACAGGGGGCCCTTCGGCTACACCTTC.